These 18 T cell receptor beta chains originate from one sample sequenced in a study of blood T cell repertoires in COVID-19. Sequenced by immunoSEQ multiplex PCR; TCRdb stores in-frame clones only, minus some. The sample shows 35,000 to 45,000 clones, 80% to 90% of them seen only once. The sequencing sample was made of peripheral blood. The source of these receptors is a human donor in a cohort sampled during active COVID-19.

The chain joins TRBV18 to TRBJ2-5; 7 bases match TRBD2. CDR3 length equals 14 residues. After removal of 3 bases from V and 2 bases from J, the junction contained 3 bases not matched to a gene. Germline V lookup: CDR1 KGHSH, CDR2 LQKENI. The CDR3 DNA reads TGTGCCAGCTCACCCCCTAGCGGACAAGAGACCCAGTACTTC. This codes for CASSPPSGQETQYF.

The V gene is TRBV6-2 or TRBV6-3, the J gene TRBJ1-1; D uncertain. The CDR3 spans 14 residues. Germline V lookup: CDR1 MNHEY, CDR2 SVGEGT. V lost 1 base and J 2 bases, leaving 8 bases between the germline ends. The CDR3 sequence: CASSYLADNTEAFF. The CDR3 DNA reads TGTGCCAGCAGTTACTTGGCCGATAACACTGAAGCTTTCTTT.

The chain links TRBV5-6 to TRBJ1-2; weak D call: TRBD1 (5 bases). V was clipped by 5 bases and J by 4 bases, with 18 bases between them. The CDR3 spans 15 residues. Germline CDR1 SGHDT, CDR2 YYEEEE. CDR3 amino acids: CASREAGGGGYGYTF. DNA of the CDR3: TGTGCCAGCAGGGAAGCCGGGGGAGGTGGCTATGGCTACACCTTC.

Only a few counts were recorded for this clone. V gene TRBV7-2 combines with J gene TRBJ1-6; TRBD1 matches at 8 bases. Losses at the gene ends were 4 bases for V and 7 bases for J; bases not matched to a gene: 6. CDR3 length equals 15 residues. Germline V gene sequence: CDR1 SGHTA, CDR2 FQGNSA. The CDR3 DNA is TGTGCCAGCAGCTCCCCGACAGGGGCCAATTCACCCCTCCACTTT. Encoded protein: CASSSPTGANSPLHF.

This CDR3 is CATRPGQSTDTQYF. In DNA form, the CDR3 reads TGCGCCACGCGGCCGGGACAGAGCACAGATACGCAGTATTTT. The chain recombines TRBV5-1 with TRBJ2-3, with TRBD1 matching 7 bases. The V gene's germline CDR1 is SGHRS and CDR2 YFSETQ. CDR3 length: 14 amino acids. V lost 9 bases, J lost 0 bases, and 7 bases stayed unmatched. The whole variable domain, filled in from reference TRBV5-1 and TRBJ2-3, reads KAGVTQTPRYLIKTRGQQVTLSCSPISGHRSVSWYQQTPGQGLQFLFEYFSETQRNKGNFPGRFSGRQFSNSRSEMNVSTLELGDSALYLCATRPGQSTDTQYFGPGTRLTVL.

The rearrangement uses TRBV14 and TRBJ1-2; maybe TRBD1 (6 bases). The V gene's germline CDR1 is SGHDN and CDR2 FVKESK. The V and J ends lost 0 bases and 4 bases respectively, with 12 bases between them. This CDR3 spans 15 amino acids. The CDR3 DNA sequence: TGTGCCAGCAGCCAAGATCATGCAGGGGTCTATGGCTACACCTTC. Residues: CASSQDHAGVYGYTF.

V usage is TRBV14 and J usage is TRBJ2-2; 9 bases align to TRBD1. This CDR3 is built from 15 residues. Germline V gene data show CDR1 as SGHDN and CDR2 as FVKESK. The V gene end was trimmed by 5 bases and the J gene end by 4 bases; junction bases not matched to a gene: 5. CDR3 residues: CASSKGQGITGELFF. The CDR3 DNA follows: TGTGCCAGCAGCAAAGGACAGGGGATCACCGGGGAGCTGTTTTTT.

The chain joins TRBV30 to TRBJ2-1; D uncertain. V was cut by 1 base and J by 9 bases, with 13 bases left in between. CDR1 GTSNPN and CDR2 SVGIG come from the germline V gene (reference sequence). The CDR3 is 13 residues long. The CDR3 protein is CAWSALVVGEQFF. DNA of the CDR3: TGTGCCTGGAGTGCTTTAGTGGTCGGTGAGCAGTTCTTC.

The chain uses TRBV24-1 and TRBJ2-5; D is unclear. CDR3 length: 13 residues. Germline values: CDR1 KGHDR, CDR2 SFDVKD. The V gene lost 6 bases and the J gene lost 6 bases, with 13 bases spanning the gap. CDR3 loop: CATSWKERKTQYF. The CDR3 nucleotides read TGTGCCACCAGTTGGAAGGAGAGGAAGACCCAGTACTTC.

This sequence joins TRBV6-6 and TRBJ2-1, with 7 bases lining up with TRBD1. The CDR3 is made up of 13 amino acids. Germline CDR1 is MNHNY and CDR2 is SVGAGI (reference sequence). V shed 5 bases, J shed 7 bases, and the junction held 5 bases outside the gene matches. This CDR3 reads CASSQQGWNEQFF. CDR3 nucleotide sequence: TGTGCCAGCAGTCAACAGGGGTGGAATGAGCAGTTCTTC.

V and J are TRBV27 and TRBJ1-1, with unresolved D. The CDR3 spans 14 residues. CDR1 is MNHEY and CDR2 is SMNVEV in the germline V gene (reference sequence). Trimming took off 7 bases at V and 6 bases at J, with 18 bases between the two ends. The CDR3: CASKPTERRAEAFF. Here the CDR3 DNA reads TGTGCCAGCAAACCCACTGAAAGGAGGGCTGAAGCTTTCTTT.

V and J are TRBV19 and TRBJ1-1; TRBD1 agrees at 9 bases. This CDR3 comprises 14 residues. The junction had 7 bases not matched to a gene; V was cut back by 6 bases and J by 5 bases. Germline assignment: CDR1 LNHDA and CDR2 SQIVND (reference sequence). The CDR3 sequence is CASSLQGARTEAFF. CDR3 nucleotide sequence: TGTGCCAGTAGCCTACAGGGGGCGAGGACTGAAGCTTTCTTT. Full variable domain (remainder filled in from reference TRBV19 and TRBJ1-1): DGGITQSPKYLFRKEGQNVTLSCEQNLNHDAMYWYRQDPGQGLRLIYYSQIVNDFQKGDIAEGYSVSREKKESFPLTVTSAQKNPTAFYLCASSLQGARTEAFFGQGTRLTVV.

The chain links TRBV6-6 to TRBJ1-6; D remains ambiguous. V lost 8 bases and J lost 10, with 15 bases in between. Germline CDR1 MNHNY, CDR2 SVGAGI (reference sequence). The CDR3 runs 13 residues. The CDR3 DNA sequence: TGTGCCAGCTCGCCCCCCGTGGAGTCACCCCTCCACTTT. Amino acids: CASSPPVESPLHF.

The chain employs TRBV7-8 and TRBJ2-3; TRBD1 agrees at 9 bases. This CDR3 comprises 17 residues. CDR1 and CDR2 from the germline V gene are SGHVS and FQNEAQ. Germline trimming cut 0 bases from V and 2 bases from J; bases unmatched to any gene: 6. DNA for the CDR3: TGTGCCAGCAGCTTAGCGGGGACAGGGCCGATCACAGATACGCAGTATTTT. Translated: CASSLAGTGPITDTQYF. The entire variable domain, with the rest obtained from reference TRBV7-8 and TRBJ2-3, is as follows: GAGVSQSPRYKVAKRGQDVALRCDPISGHVSLFWYQQALGQGPEFLTYFQNEAQLDKSGLPSDRFFAERPEGSVSTLKIQRTQQEDSAVYLCASSLAGTGPITDTQYFGPGTRLTVL.

The CDR3 DNA follows: TGTGCCAGCAGGAGGGCCGGGACAGGGGAGGATGGCTACACCTTC. It translates to CASRRAGTGEDGYTF. The gene calls are TRBV2 and TRBJ1-2; 10 positions match TRBD1. There are 15 residues in the CDR3. Germline CDR1 reads SNHLY; CDR2 reads FYNNEI. Trimming took 6 bases from V and 6 from J; bases not matched to a gene: 10.

The chain combines TRBV4-2 with TRBJ2-7; the D gene is possibly TRBD2 (5 bases). CDR3 length equals 15 residues. The germline V gene has CDR1 LGHNA and CDR2 YNFKEQ. Trimming cost V 0 bases and J 2 bases, with 11 bases left between them. CDR3 sequence (DNA): TGTGCCAGCAGCCAAGAACTAGTGGGAACCTACGAGCAGTACTTC. Translation gives CASSQELVGTYEQYF.

The rearrangement uses TRBV25-1 and TRBJ2-1; the match to TRBD2 covers 11 bases. This CDR3 comprises 12 residues. In germline, CDR1 is MGHDK, CDR2 SYGVNS. After removal of 9 bases from V and 8 bases from J, the junction contained 3 bases not matched to a gene. The CDR3 loop is CASVAGGDEQFF. CDR3 DNA: TGTGCCAGTGTAGCGGGAGGGGATGAGCAGTTCTTC.

The J gene is TRBJ2-1, the V gene TRBV27; 9 bases fit TRBD2. The CDR3 totals 16 residues. V gave up 2 bases and J gave up 1 base; unmatched junction bases: 3. From germline, CDR1 is MNHEY and CDR2 SMNVEV (reference sequence). The CDR3 here is CASSLVSGRSYNEQFF. CDR3 in DNA: TGTGCCAGCAGTTTAGTGAGCGGGAGGTCCTACAATGAGCAGTTCTTC.